This T cell receptor beta chain was sequenced for a study of blood T cell repertoires in COVID-19. Libraries were prepared by immunoSEQ multiplex PCR; TCRdb keeps only in-frame clonotypes and omits some of them. The table includes 200,000 to 250,000 clones, about 86% detected once. There are 14 residues in the CDR3. Germline-derived CDR1 and CDR2 are MDHEN and SYDVKM. The V end lost 4 bases, the J end lost 0 bases, and 9 bases lay between the germline ends. The sample taken for sequencing was PBMCs or T cells enriched from blood (not recorded which). The chain is built from TRBV28 and TRBJ1-1; D ambiguous. The TCR originated in a woman between 45 and 65 years old with acute COVID-19. The CDR3 spells CASSSPGMNTEAFF. The CDR3 DNA is TGTGCCAGCAGTTCCCCGGGGATGAACACTGAAGCTTTCTTT.